Included here is one TCR beta chain sequence, with context. TCRdb's copy holds only in-frame clones and misses some; the assay was immunoSEQ multiplex PCR. The sample includes around 300,000 clones, 85% of them seen just once. The sample comes from a study of blood T cell repertoires in COVID-19. Study-wide background: Specimens from acute and convalescent COVID-19 originated in the United States, Italy and Spain.

With V trimmed by 0 bases and J by 3 bases, 6 bases remained unmatched. Germline loops: CDR1 GTSNPN, CDR2 SVGIG (reference sequence). This CDR3 region has 15 residues. This TCR was sampled from a woman aged 45-65 years with active or convalescent COVID-19. The rearrangement joins TRBV30 to TRBJ2-3; 7 bases fit TRBD2. Sequencing used peripheral blood. CDR3: CAWSVRSGWTDTQYF. The CDR3 coding sequence is TGTGCCTGGAGTGTACGTAGCGGGTGGACAGATACGCAGTATTTT.